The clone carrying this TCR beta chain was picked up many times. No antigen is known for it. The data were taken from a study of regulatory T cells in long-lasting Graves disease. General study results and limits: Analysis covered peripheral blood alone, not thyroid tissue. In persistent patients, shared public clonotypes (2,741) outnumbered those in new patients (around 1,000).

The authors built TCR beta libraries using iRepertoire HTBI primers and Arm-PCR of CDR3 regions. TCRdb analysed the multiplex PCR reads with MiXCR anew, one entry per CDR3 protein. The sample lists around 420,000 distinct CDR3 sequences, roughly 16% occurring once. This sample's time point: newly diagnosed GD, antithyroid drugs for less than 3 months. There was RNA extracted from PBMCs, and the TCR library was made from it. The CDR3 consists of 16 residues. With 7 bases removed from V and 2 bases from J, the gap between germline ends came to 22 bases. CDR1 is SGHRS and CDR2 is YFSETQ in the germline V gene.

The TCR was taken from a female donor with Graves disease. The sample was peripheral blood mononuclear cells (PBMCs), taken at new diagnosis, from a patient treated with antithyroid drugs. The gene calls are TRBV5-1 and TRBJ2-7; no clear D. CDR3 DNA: TGCGCCAGCGGCACGTCCACCCGAGGTTCAACCTACGAGCAGTACTTC. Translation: CASGTSTRGSTYEQYF.